Shown below are 14 T cell receptor beta chains from a single sample sequenced in a study of T cell responses to AZD1222 COVID-19 vaccine. Some clones are missing from TCRdb's copy, which holds only in-frame ones; the method was immunoSEQ multiplex PCR. The sample holds 150,000 or so clones; approximately 88% are singletons and the top ten take more than 13%. Sequencing used peripheral blood, obtained on day 0 of AZD1222 vaccination. The source is an adult in good health.

The chain links TRBV18 to TRBJ2-7; TRBD1 agrees at 8 bases. Germline V gives CDR1 KGHSH, CDR2 LQKENI. The junction had 8 bases not matched to a gene; V was cut back by 6 bases and J by 4 bases. This CDR3 region has 14 residues. The CDR3 region is CASSPGTGNYEQYF. For the CDR3, the DNA is TGTGCCAGCTCCCCCGGGACAGGCAATTACGAGCAGTACTTC.

This clone was observed a single time. The chain carries TRBV2 and TRBJ1-6; 7 positions match TRBD1. The length of the CDR3 is 13 residues. From germline, CDR1 is SNHLY and CDR2 FYNNEI. J lost 7 bases, V lost 5 bases, and 2 bases had no gene match. CDR3 residues: CASSRQGNSPLHF. The CDR3, as DNA: TGTGCCAGCAGTAGACAGGGCAATTCACCCCTCCACTTT.

This chain connects TRBV18 to TRBJ2-1; TRBD2 matches 9 bases. The CDR3 totals 16 residues. Germline V gene lookup returns CDR1 KGHSH and CDR2 LQKENI. With V trimmed by 2 bases and J by 4 bases, 6 bases remained unmatched. The CDR3 loop reads CASSPEAGGIYNEQFF. As DNA, the CDR3 is TGTGCCAGCTCACCAGAGGCGGGGGGGATTTACAATGAGCAGTTCTTC.

J is TRBJ2-7 and V is TRBV18; 8 bases line up with TRBD2. The germline V gene has CDR1 KGHSH and CDR2 LQKENI. The CDR3 has 15 amino acids. V lost 6 bases to trimming and J lost 0 bases; unmatched junction nucleotides: 7. In DNA form, the CDR3 reads TGTGCCAGCTCCCTGCGGGGGGCCCTCTCCTACGAGCAGTACTTC. It codes for CASSLRGALSYEQYF. The full variable domain, its missing parts supplied by reference TRBV18 and TRBJ2-7, is NAGVMQNPRHLVRRRGQEARLRCSPMKGHSHVYWYRQLPEEGLKFMVYLQKENIIDESGMPKERFSAEFPKEGPSILRIQQVVRGDSAAYFCASSLRGALSYEQYFGPGTRLTVT.

J is TRBJ1-2 and V is TRBV5-5, with D possibly TRBD1 on 5 matching bases. Germline V gene sequence: CDR1 SGHKS, CDR2 YYEKEE (reference sequence). The CDR3 extends over 15 amino acids. V lost 1 base and J lost 2, with 12 bases in between. For the CDR3, the DNA is TGTGCCAGCAGCTTGAGGGGAGGACCGAACTATGGCTACACCTTC. As protein: CASSLRGGPNYGYTF.

The genes are TRBV7-3 and TRBJ2-3, with 10 bases fitting TRBD2. V lost 3 bases and J lost 4; bases outside the gene matches: 1. This CDR3 is built from 14 residues. Germline loops: CDR1 SGHTA, CDR2 FQGTGA. CDR3 amino acids: CASSFTSGADTQYF. In DNA, the CDR3 is TGTGCCAGCAGCTTCACTAGCGGGGCAGATACGCAGTATTTT.

This sequence joins TRBV6-5 and TRBJ2-7, with a possible D match to TRBD1 (6 bases). The V gene's germline CDR1 is MNHEY and CDR2 SVGAGI. The V gene lost 2 bases and the J gene lost 6 bases, with 8 bases spanning the gap. This CDR3 comprises 12 residues. The CDR3 sequence: CASSYMGAEQYF. The CDR3 DNA follows: TGTGCCAGCAGTTACATGGGGGCCGAGCAGTACTTC.

This clone occurred a few times. CDR3 nucleotides: TGTGCCAGCACTTCCAGTATGAGCAATCAGCCCCAGCATTTT. This encodes CASTSSMSNQPQHF. The V and J genes are TRBV7-9 and TRBJ1-5, with D unclear. Trimming took 7 bases from V and 1 from J, leaving 11 bases between them. CDR3 length: 14 amino acids. Germline V gene sequence: CDR1 SEHNR, CDR2 FQNEAQ (reference sequence).

The J gene is TRBJ2-1, the V gene TRBV9, with D uncertain. This CDR3 has 11 amino acids. Trimming pared 3 bases from V and 10 bases from J, leaving 8 bases between. CDR1 and CDR2 (germline): SGDLS, YYNGEE. The CDR3, as DNA: TGTGCCAGCAGCGCGCTGGGGGAGCAGTTCTTC. Its protein is CASSALGEQFF.

The chain links TRBV24-1 to TRBJ1-3, with 7 bases matching TRBD1. Germline-derived CDR1 and CDR2 are KGHDR and SFDVKD. Unmatched junction bases numbered 16, after V lost 7 bases and J lost 2 bases. This CDR3 comprises 18 residues. The CDR3 region has the DNA TGTGCCACCAGGAATGACAGGGCGCTGTCTATTGCTGGAAACACCATATATTTT. This encodes CATRNDRALSIAGNTIYF.

This clone occurred a few times. The chain recombines TRBV11-2 with TRBJ2-5; TRBD2 matches 11 bases. This CDR3 is built from 15 residues. J lost 4 bases, V lost 4 bases, and 5 bases had no gene match. Germline-derived CDR1 and CDR2 are SGHAT and FQNNGV. As DNA, the CDR3 is TGTGCCAGCAGCTCGGGGGGACTAGCGGTAGAGACCCAGTACTTC. Translated: CASSSGGLAVETQYF.

The DNA of the CDR3 is TGTGCCAGTAGTATAAGCGGGGGGGCCCTATACAATGAGCAGTTCTTC. Translated, it gives CASSISGGALYNEQFF. The chain joins TRBV19 to TRBJ2-1; 10 nucleotides match TRBD2. The CDR3 is 16 amino acids. Germline CDR1 LNHDA, CDR2 SQIVND (reference sequence). With V trimmed by 2 bases and J by 4 bases, 5 bases remained unmatched.

The rearrangement links TRBV6-5 to TRBJ1-1; maybe TRBD1 (6 bases). CDR3 length: 11 residues. Trimming removed 10 bases from V and 9 bases from J, with 15 bases in between. Germline-derived CDR1 and CDR2 are MNHEY and SVGAGI. Here the CDR3 reads CATQQGWKAFF. Written as DNA, the CDR3 is TGTGCCACCCAACAGGGATGGAAAGCTTTCTTT.

This clone is a singleton in its sample. The chain uses TRBV19 and TRBJ2-7, with D possibly being TRBD1 (6 bases). The CDR3 length is 16 residues. Germline V CDR1 and CDR2: LNHDA, SQIVND (reference sequence). Trimming shortened V by 1 base and J by 0 bases, and 13 bases separated the two germline ends. CDR3 nucleotide sequence: TGTGCCAGTAGTATAGTTTGGGACACAAGCTCCTACGAGCAGTACTTC. Residues: CASSIVWDTSSYEQYF.